A single sample gave rise to the 6 T cell receptor beta chains below, sequenced in a study of T cells in Graves' hyperthyroidism and ophthalmopathy. TCR beta CDR3 regions were amplified from RNA. The study used the HTBI primer set for a first-round RT-PCR of the TCR CDR3. One entry per CDR3 protein results from TCRdb running MiXCR on the multiplex PCR reads. Here the sample spans 450,000 to 650,000 distinct CDR3 sequences, roughly 18% being singletons. What was sequenced was blood. The receptors originated from a woman between 18 and 29 years old with Graves' ophthalmopathy.

There are many counts of this clonotype. The chain uses TRBV6-1 and TRBJ2-1, with TRBD1 identical over 9 bases. V trimming: 6 bases; J trimming: 4 bases; junction bases outside the gene matches: 1. CDR3 size: 13 residues. The germline gives CDR1 MNHNS, CDR2 SASEGT. The CDR3 region is CASRDRGYNEQFF. CDR3 bases: TGTGCCAGCAGGGACAGGGGTTACAATGAGCAGTTCTTC.

About this clonotype: A much larger clone differs by one base, so this may be a read error. The rearrangement links TRBV6-2 or TRBV6-3 to TRBJ1-1; D unresolved. The germline V gene has CDR1 MNHEY and CDR2 SVGEGT. There are 13 residues in the CDR3. CDR3 protein: CVSSPGLGDEAFF. The DNA for the CDR3 is TGTGTCAGCAGCCCGGGCCTTGGGGATGAAGCTTTCTTT.

The table lists this clonotype with many counts. The genes are TRBV28 and TRBJ1-1; 7 nucleotides line up with TRBD1. This CDR3 is built from 14 residues. Germline V gene sequence: CDR1 MDHEN, CDR2 SYDVKM. V shed 3 bases, J shed 5 bases, and the junction held 6 bases outside the gene matches. The DNA for the CDR3 is TGTGCCAGCAGTTTGTGGCAGGGGGTTACTGAAGCTTTCTTT. It encodes CASSLWQGVTEAFF.

At least ten counts were recorded for this clonotype. The chain carries TRBV7-2 and TRBJ2-5; 12 bases align to TRBD2. The CDR3 is made up of 14 amino acids. Unmatched junction bases numbered 3, after V lost 5 bases and J lost 5 bases. Germline V gene lookup returns CDR1 SGHTA and CDR2 FQGNSA. CDR3 DNA: TGTGCCAGCAGCCCTAGCGGGGGGGCCGAGACCCAGTACTTC. This gives the protein CASSPSGGAETQYF.

This clonotype was counted many times. The V gene is TRBV2, the J gene TRBJ1-1, with 7 bases that match TRBD1. This CDR3 has 14 amino acids. The J segment lost 5 bases and the V segment lost 6 bases, leaving 9 bases of the junction unmatched. Germline V lookup: CDR1 SNHLY, CDR2 FYNNEI. The CDR3 region has the DNA TGTGCCAGCAGGCCCTTACCAGGGGGAACTGAAGCTTTCTTT. Protein product: CASRPLPGGTEAFF.

This sequence joins TRBV28 and TRBJ1-2; a weak D match, TRBD1 (5 bases). The CDR3 runs 15 residues. Germline values: CDR1 MDHEN, CDR2 SYDVKM. The ends were cut back, 3 bases at V and 2 bases at J, with 13 bases in the middle. Here the CDR3 reads CASSFFRGKNYGYTF. Written as DNA, the CDR3 is TGTGCCAGCAGTTTTTTTAGGGGAAAGAACTATGGCTACACCTTC.